The 22 T cell receptor beta chains below come from one sample, sequenced in a study of blood T cell repertoires in COVID-19. TCRdb's copy holds only in-frame clones and misses some; the assay was immunoSEQ multiplex PCR. Found here are approximately 220,000 clones, 85% to 90% of them singletons; the top ten hold about 1.2%. The material sequenced was PBMCs or T cells enriched from blood (not recorded which). These receptors originate from a man aged 30 to 39 who had recovered from COVID-19.

This clone was seen a single time. CDR3 sequence reads: CASSKTSGSTDTQYF. CDR3 in DNA: TGTGCCAGCTCAAAAACTAGCGGGAGCACAGATACGCAGTATTTT. The chain is built from TRBV18 and TRBJ2-3; TRBD2 aligns across 9 bases. Trimming cost V 5 bases and J 0 bases; bases outside gene matches: 3. Germline values: CDR1 KGHSH, CDR2 LQKENI. The CDR3 loop spans 15 amino acids.

The rearrangement links TRBV25-1 to TRBJ1-1; D is perhaps TRBD1 (5 bases). The germline V gene encodes CDR1 MGHDK and CDR2 SYGVNS. Trimming pared 7 bases from V and 3 bases from J, leaving 12 bases between. The CDR3 sequence is 13 residues long. CDR3 in amino acids: CASTGGEDTEAFF. CDR3 bases: TGTGCCAGCACGGGGGGGGAGGACACTGAAGCTTTCTTT. Supplemented by reference TRBV25-1 and TRBJ1-1, the full variable domain reads EADIYQTPRYLVIGTGKKITLECSQTMGHDKMYWYQQDPGMELHLIHYSYGVNSTEKGDLSSESTVSRIRTEHFPLTLESARPSHTSQYLCASTGGEDTEAFFGQGTRLTVV.

V gene TRBV21-1 combines with J gene TRBJ1-3; TRBD1, as called in the table, went unchecked against the DNA. TRBV21-1 represents a pseudogene. This CDR3 contains 19 residues. CDR3 region: CASSKVPRQGILYGNTIYF. CDR3 DNA: TGTGCCAGCAGCAAAGTCCCTCGACAGGGCATACTCTACGGAAACACCATATATTTT.

The V and J genes are TRBV19 and TRBJ1-2; D unclear. The CDR3 extends over 17 amino acids. Trimming removed 4 bases at V and 6 bases at J, with 24 bases between. Germline V lookup: CDR1 LNHDA, CDR2 SQIVND (reference sequence). Here the CDR3 reads CASSTPAGFPHFDGYTF. CDR3 nucleotides: TGTGCCAGTAGTACCCCGGCCGGGTTCCCCCACTTCGATGGCTACACCTTC.

In this sample, this clone turned up once. The chain links TRBV5-6 to TRBJ2-1; D is uncertain. This CDR3 has 12 residues. Germline V lookup: CDR1 SGHDT, CDR2 YYEEEE. Deletions cut 4 bases from V and 7 bases from J, with 9 bases between. CDR3 sequence (DNA): TGTGCCAGCAGCCTCCCCCTAAATGAGCAGTTCTTC. Encoded protein: CASSLPLNEQFF.

This clone was picked up a small number of times. The chain uses TRBV4-1 and TRBJ1-5; a possible D gene is TRBD1 (5 bases). Germline V CDR1 and CDR2: MGHRA, YSYEKL. V dropped 3 bases and J dropped 0 bases, with 12 bases sitting between them. This CDR3 has 16 residues. DNA for the CDR3: TGCGCCAGCAGCCACCGACAGATAAATAGCAATCAGCCCCAGCATTTT. Translating it yields CASSHRQINSNQPQHF.

For the CDR3, the DNA is TGTGCCAGCAGCTTAGTTACGGGGGAGGTTGGGGAGACCCAGTACTTC. It encodes CASSLVTGEVGETQYF. This rearrangement joins TRBV11-3 to TRBJ2-5; D might be TRBD2 (6 bases). The length of the CDR3 is 16 residues. Germline lookup yields CDR1 SGHNT and CDR2 YENEEA. The V end was cut by 1 base, the J end by 5 bases, with 17 bases between. Full variable domain (remainder filled in from reference TRBV11-3 and TRBJ2-5): EAGVVQSPRYKIIEKKQPVAFWCNPISGHNTLYWYLQNLGQGPELLIRYENEEAVDDSQLPKDRFSAERLKGVDSTLKIQPAELGDSAVYLCASSLVTGEVGETQYFGPGTRLLVL.

The chain is built from TRBV30 and TRBJ1-3, with 8 nucleotides matching TRBD1. The CDR3 sequence is 15 residues long. Germline V lookup: CDR1 GTSNPN, CDR2 SVGIG (reference sequence). The J segment lost 5 bases and the V segment lost 0 bases, leaving 6 bases of the junction unmatched. CDR3 bases: TGTGCCTGGAGTGTAGCCGGGACAGGCCGAAACACCATATATTTT. This codes for CAWSVAGTGRNTIYF.

The chain links TRBV19 to TRBJ2-6; D may be TRBD2 (6 bases). CDR1 and CDR2 from the germline V gene are LNHDA and SQIVND (reference sequence). The CDR3 consists of 15 residues. Between the trimmed V and J ends, which lost 3 bases and 4 bases, there was a span of 10 bases. The CDR3 region is CASSIGGTGANVLTF. CDR3 DNA sequence: TGTGCCAGTAGTATTGGGGGGACCGGGGCCAACGTCCTGACTTTC.

This clone showed up just a few times. The rearrangement links TRBV6-1 to TRBJ1-5, with D tentatively TRBD1 (5 bases). With 1 base removed from V and 5 bases from J, the gap between germline ends came to 9 bases. The CDR3 runs 14 residues. CDR1 is MNHNS and CDR2 is SASEGT in the germline V gene. The CDR3 DNA is TGTGCCAGCAGTGAAGGGGGGGAACATCAGCCCCAGCATTTT. It specifies CASSEGGEHQPQHF.

The chain recombines TRBV30 with TRBJ2-7, with 7 bases aligning to TRBD1. CDR1 and CDR2 from the germline V gene are GTSNPN and SVGIG (reference sequence). Unmatched junction bases numbered 3, after V lost 5 bases and J lost 5 bases. This CDR3 comprises 11 residues. CDR3 coding DNA: TGTGCCTGGGACAGGGCACACGAGCAGTACTTC. Encoded protein: CAWDRAHEQYF.

The chain recombines TRBV5-4 with TRBJ2-2; maybe TRBD2 (5 bases). This CDR3 contains 15 residues. Trimming removed 0 bases at V and 0 bases at J, with 6 bases between. Per germline, CDR1 SGHNT and CDR2 YYREEE (reference sequence). In nucleotides, the CDR3 is TGTGCCAGCAGCTTGGCCGGGACGAACACCGGGGAGCTGTTTTTT. The encoded protein is CASSLAGTNTGELFF. The entire variable domain, with the rest obtained from reference TRBV5-4 and TRBJ2-2, is as follows: ETGVTQSPTHLIKTRGQQVTLRCSSQSGHNTVSWYQQALGQGPQFIFQYYREEENGRGNFPPRFSGLQFPNYSSELNVNALELDDSALYLCASSLAGTNTGELFFGEGSRLTVL.

The V call is TRBV29-1, the J call TRBJ1-3, with no clear D. The CDR3 covers 13 residues. V was shortened by 7 bases and J by 0 bases, with 10 bases between the two germline ends. Germline V gives CDR1 SQVTM, CDR2 ANQGSEA. CDR3 coding DNA: TGCAGCGCCATGAGTGTCTCTGGAAACACCATATATTTT. Protein sequence: CSAMSVSGNTIYF.

The chain carries TRBV7-2 and TRBJ2-7; D is undetermined. The CDR3 has 11 amino acids. The V gene lost 7 bases and the J gene lost 2 bases, with 6 bases spanning the gap. Germline values: CDR1 SGHTA, CDR2 FQGNSA. In nucleotides, the CDR3 is TGTGCCAGCACCAACACCTACGAGCAGTACTTC. It specifies CASTNTYEQYF.

J is TRBJ2-7 and V is TRBV5-6; 9 nucleotides agree with TRBD2. Germline V gene data show CDR1 as SGHDT and CDR2 as YYEEEE. The CDR3 contains 15 residues. V lost 0 bases to trimming and J lost 6 bases; unmatched junction nucleotides: 7. CDR3 sequence reads: CASSLARAGGLEQYF. CDR3 DNA sequence: TGTGCCAGCAGCTTGGCTCGCGCGGGGGGGCTCGAGCAGTACTTC.

This clone came up a few times. The chain recombines TRBV19 with TRBJ2-1; 12 bases are a match to TRBD1. Germline CDR1 LNHDA, CDR2 SQIVND (reference sequence). Losses at the gene ends were 7 bases for V and 2 bases for J; bases not matched to a gene: 6. The length of the CDR3 is 16 residues. In nucleotides, the CDR3 is TGTGCCAGTACCGCCGGGACAGGGGGCCCCTACAATGAGCAGTTCTTC. It is translated as CASTAGTGGPYNEQFF.

The chain is built from TRBV7-9 and TRBJ1-6; TRBD1 aligns across 8 bases. The V gene's germline CDR1 is SEHNR and CDR2 FQNEAQ (reference sequence). The ends lost 4 bases at V and 7 bases at J; junction bases unmatched: 9. CDR3 length equals 16 residues. The CDR3 spells CASSSPRQGRNSPLHF. The CDR3 DNA is TGTGCCAGCAGCTCCCCCCGACAGGGGAGGAATTCACCCCTCCACTTT.

The chain recombines TRBV9 with TRBJ1-2; 8 nucleotides agree with TRBD1. From germline, CDR1 is SGDLS and CDR2 YYNGEE. V was pared by 5 bases and J by 0 bases, with 9 bases of the junction left unmatched. This CDR3 spans 16 amino acids. The DNA of the CDR3 is TGTGCCAGCAGTTACAAAATGACAGGGGCTAACTATGGCTACACCTTC. Encoded protein: CASSYKMTGANYGYTF.

This sequence joins TRBV11-2 and TRBJ2-7; D is perhaps TRBD1 (6 bases). The CDR3 totals 13 residues. V gave up 0 bases and J gave up 3 bases, with 6 bases separating them. Germline CDR1 SGHAT, CDR2 FQNNGV. CDR3 sequence reads: CASSLDRGYEQYF. CDR3 coding DNA: TGTGCCAGCAGCTTAGACAGGGGCTACGAGCAGTACTTC.

This rearrangement joins TRBV29-1 to TRBJ2-3; 10 bases fit TRBD2. Trimming took 4 bases from V and 4 from J; bases not matched to a gene: 26. The CDR3 contains 21 residues. Germline CDR1 SQVTM, CDR2 ANQGSEA. This chain's CDR3 is CSVVMVQILGVSGRSPDTQYF. The CDR3 nucleotides read TGCAGCGTTGTAATGGTCCAGATACTGGGGGTTAGCGGGAGGAGCCCAGATACGCAGTATTTT.

This rearrangement joins TRBV7-9 to TRBJ2-7; 7 bases agree with TRBD1. CDR3 length: 19 residues. J was trimmed by 0 bases and V by 2 bases; bases with no gene match: 16. The germline CDR1 and CDR2 sequences are SEHNR and FQNEAQ (reference sequence). The CDR3, as DNA: TGTGCCAGCAGCTTACGGAGATCGCCGGGACAGCGAGTCTCCTACGAGCAGTACTTC. It translates to CASSLRRSPGQRVSYEQYF.

The chain recombines TRBV6-6 with TRBJ1-3, with no clear D. Trimming cost V 8 bases and J 2 bases, with 10 bases left between them. CDR3 size: 13 residues. From germline, CDR1 is MNHNY and CDR2 SVGAGI (reference sequence). The CDR3 loop is CASLDGAGNTIYF. The CDR3 DNA reads as TGTGCCAGCTTGGACGGGGCTGGAAACACCATATATTTT.